Presented here are 32 T cell receptor beta chains from one specimen sequenced in a study of T cells in Graves' hyperthyroidism and ophthalmopathy. Amplification of TCR beta CDR3 regions used RNA as the template. The HTBI set primed first-round TCR CDR3 RT-PCR. TCRdb processed the multiplex PCR reads anew with MiXCR; each CDR3 protein has one entry. The table shows hundreds of thousands of distinct CDR3 sequences, with around 15% occurring only once. Sequences were obtained from blood. All receptors derive from a woman aged 25 to 39 with Graves' hyperthyroidism.

This clonotype was observed a few times. The V gene is TRBV10-1, the J gene TRBJ2-1; D uncertain. The CDR3 is made up of 15 amino acids. V shed 5 bases and J shed 0 bases, with 11 bases lying between them. CDR1 and CDR2 from the germline V gene are WNHNN and SYGVQD (reference sequence). CDR3 DNA sequence: TGCGCCAGCAGTAACCGGGCGAGCTCCTACAATGAGCAGTTCTTC. Protein sequence: CASSNRASSYNEQFF.

This chain joins TRBV7-9 and TRBJ2-7, with TRBD1 identical over 11 bases. The CDR3 extends over 15 amino acids. V trimming: 5 bases; J trimming: 5 bases; junction bases outside the gene matches: 8. Germline lookup yields CDR1 SEHNR and CDR2 FQNEAQ (reference sequence). CDR3 sequence (DNA): TGTGCCAGCAGCCCGGACAGGGGGCGCGTCGACGAGCAGTACTTC. Residues: CASSPDRGRVDEQYF.

This clonotype occurred many times. The rearrangement uses TRBV15 and TRBJ2-1; D perhaps matches TRBD2 (5 bases). The V end was cut by 0 bases, the J end by 2 bases, with 14 bases between. Germline V gene data show CDR1 as LNHNV and CDR2 as YYDKDF (reference sequence). The CDR3 totals 17 residues. Here the CDR3 reads CATSRDPPGSAYNEQFF. The CDR3 DNA is TGTGCCACCAGCAGAGATCCCCCGGGAAGCGCCTACAATGAGCAGTTCTTC.

This clonotype was observed at least ten times. V gene TRBV28 combines with J gene TRBJ1-2, with D uncertain. V was trimmed by 8 bases and J by 5 bases, leaving 9 bases between them. This CDR3 has 11 residues. Germline assignment: CDR1 MDHEN and CDR2 SYDVKM. As DNA, the CDR3 is TGTGCCAGCGCCACACCTTATGGCTACACCTTC. Translating gives CASATPYGYTF.

This sequence joins TRBV20-1 and TRBJ1-5, with D maybe TRBD1 (6 bases). This CDR3 has 15 residues. The V gene's germline CDR1 is DFQATT and CDR2 SNEGSKA (reference sequence). V was shortened by 6 bases and J by 4 bases, with 19 bases between the two germline ends. CDR3: CSALPQGHGNQPQHF. In DNA, the CDR3 is TGCAGTGCCCTCCCCCAGGGGCACGGGAATCAGCCCCAGCATTTT.

The rearrangement uses TRBV20-1 and TRBJ2-1, with 7 bases that match TRBD2. Germline V gives CDR1 DFQATT, CDR2 SNEGSKA (reference sequence). The ends lost 4 bases at V and 7 bases at J; junction bases unmatched: 7. This CDR3 has 13 amino acids. In nucleotides, the CDR3 is TGCAGTGCTATCACTAGCGTCGGGAATGAGCAGTTCTTC. As protein: CSAITSVGNEQFF.

V usage is TRBV16 and J usage is TRBJ2-3; the D is unclear. The germline V gene has CDR1 KGHSY and CDR2 FQNENV. Trimming took 0 bases from V and 2 from J, leaving 3 bases between them. The CDR3 totals 13 residues. The CDR3 DNA reads TGTGCCAGCAGCCAATCAGCCACAGATACGCAGTATTTT. The encoded protein is CASSQSATDTQYF.

The genes are TRBV29-1 and TRBJ2-1; TRBD1 agrees at 10 bases. Germline loops: CDR1 SQVTM, CDR2 ANQGSEA. V was clipped by 5 bases and J by 4 bases; unmatched bases: 5. There are 14 residues in the CDR3. CDR3 nucleotides: TGCAGCGTTTCCGGACAGGGGGTTTACAATGAGCAGTTCTTC. Translation: CSVSGQGVYNEQFF.

The chain combines TRBV7-9 with TRBJ1-5; no definite D call. The germline V and J ends were trimmed by 4 bases and 4 bases, with 14 bases remaining between them. The CDR3 loop spans 15 amino acids. Germline V CDR1 and CDR2: SEHNR, FQNEAQ (reference sequence). For the CDR3, the DNA is TGTGCCAGCAGCTCGTCCCGGGATCCTAATCAGCCCCAGCATTTT. This gives the protein CASSSSRDPNQPQHF.

The genes are TRBV3-1 and TRBJ1-6; D call uncertain. The CDR3 spans 17 residues. Germline V CDR1 and CDR2: LGHDT, YNNKEL (reference sequence). The V end lost 0 bases, the J end lost 6 bases, and 15 bases lay between the germline ends. The CDR3 DNA reads TGTGCCAGCAGCCAAGACAAAAGTAACCCCCCTAATTCACCCCTCCACTTT. Protein product: CASSQDKSNPPNSPLHF.

In the case of this clonotype: A read error is possible here, since a much larger clone lies one base away. The chain couples TRBV6-5 to TRBJ2-2; TRBD2 agrees at 11 bases. V shed 4 bases, J shed 4 bases, and the junction held 8 bases outside the gene matches. Per germline, CDR1 MNHEY and CDR2 SVGAGI. CDR3 length: 17 amino acids. CDR3: CASSWAILAGGTGELFF. The DNA of the CDR3 is TGTGCCAGCAGTTGGGCCATTCTAGCGGGGGGCACCGGGGAGCTGTTTTTT.

This clonotype was seen many times. This chain joins TRBV27 and TRBJ2-5; unclear D gene. The ends were cut back, 7 bases at V and 5 bases at J, with 11 bases in the middle. The CDR3 has 12 amino acids. Germline V gene lookup returns CDR1 MNHEY and CDR2 SMNVEV (reference sequence). CDR3 residues: CASIGSGETQYF. As DNA, the CDR3 is TGTGCCAGCATCGGTAGTGGGGAGACCCAGTACTTC.

The chain is built from TRBV20-1 and TRBJ2-7; the D gene is possibly TRBD1 (6 bases). CDR1 is DFQATT and CDR2 is SNEGSKA in the germline V gene (reference sequence). The V gene lost 3 bases and the J gene lost 3 bases, with 12 bases spanning the gap. The CDR3 is 13 residues long. The CDR3 bases are TGCAGTGCTAGCCCGGGACAACACTACGAGCAGTACTTC. Translation gives CSASPGQHYEQYF.

This clonotype occurred many times. CDR3 residues: CASSGNVNQPQHF. CDR3 nucleotides: TGTGCCAGCAGTGGGAATGTCAATCAGCCCCAGCATTTT. The chain recombines TRBV12-3 or TRBV12-4 with TRBJ1-5; D remains unclear. V dropped 5 bases and J dropped 3 bases, with 8 bases sitting between them. The length of the CDR3 is 13 residues.

This clonotype was observed at least ten times. J is TRBJ2-3 and V is TRBV10-3, with 9 bases matching TRBD1. Germline V gene lookup returns CDR1 ENHRY and CDR2 SYGVKD. CDR3 size: 14 residues. The ends lost 8 bases at V and 4 bases at J; junction bases unmatched: 7. The CDR3 region is CAIEDRGGADTQYF. CDR3 DNA: TGTGCCATCGAGGACAGGGGAGGCGCAGATACGCAGTATTTT.

In this sample, this clonotype turned up many times. This sequence joins TRBV6-6 and TRBJ2-3, with 9 positions matching TRBD1. CDR1 MNHNY and CDR2 SVGAGI come from the germline V gene (reference sequence). The CDR3 length is 16 residues. With 0 bases clipped from V and 4 bases from J, the junction kept 5 bases outside the gene matches. The CDR3 is CASSYSGQGMADTQYF. The CDR3 coding sequence is TGTGCCAGCAGTTACTCGGGACAGGGAATGGCAGATACGCAGTATTTT.

Concerning this clonotype itself: This may arise from a read error, as a much more abundant clone is one base away. The CDR3: CASRGGFEQYF. CDR3 sequence (DNA): TGTGCCAGCAGGGGGGGGTTCGAGCAGTACTTC. The chain couples TRBV28 to TRBJ2-7, with 7 bases fitting TRBD2. Germline CDR1 reads MDHEN; CDR2 reads SYDVKM. CDR3 length: 11 residues. After removal of 6 bases from V and 6 bases from J, the junction contained 2 bases not matched to a gene.

This clonotype was counted at least ten times. This chain joins TRBV7-2 and TRBJ2-1; D tentatively reads TRBD1 or TRBD2 (5 bases each). V lost 6 bases and J 8 bases, leaving 20 bases between the germline ends. This CDR3 region has 15 residues. CDR1 and CDR2 from the germline V gene are SGHTA and FQGNSA. The CDR3 nucleotides read TGTGCCAGCAGTTGGACGGGGCCCCAGAGGGATGAGCAGTTCTTC. This gives the protein CASSWTGPQRDEQFF.

This clonotype has ten or more counts. A read error may account for a junction end that differs from germline. The chain is built from TRBV27 and TRBJ1-5, with D unclear. The CDR3 length is 13 residues. The germline CDR1 and CDR2 sequences are MNHEY and SMNVEV (reference sequence). The CDR3 DNA is TGTGCCAGCAGCTTATCGGGCAATCAGCCCCAGCATTTT. It translates to CASSLSGNQPQHF.

This chain joins TRBV6-1 and TRBJ1-5; 9 bases fit TRBD1. There are 16 residues in the CDR3. V shed 7 bases, J shed 2 bases, and the junction held 9 bases outside the gene matches. Germline values: CDR1 MNHNS, CDR2 SASEGT. CDR3 sequence: CASTDNRGLGNQPQHF. The CDR3 bases are TGTGCCAGCACCGACAACAGGGGGCTGGGCAATCAGCCCCAGCATTTT.

This clonotype has ten or more counts. V gene TRBV24-1 combines with J gene TRBJ2-1, with 8 nucleotides matching TRBD2. V shed 3 bases, J shed 9 bases, and the junction held 21 bases outside the gene matches. The CDR3 extends over 19 amino acids. Germline V gene data show CDR1 as KGHDR and CDR2 as SFDVKD. This chain's CDR3 is CATSDPRNLLAEGGGEQFF. CDR3 bases: TGTGCCACCAGTGATCCGCGTAACTTACTAGCGGAGGGAGGCGGTGAGCAGTTCTTC.

This clonotype was recorded at least ten times. CDR3 sequence reads: CASSLAIYNEQFF. CDR3 DNA: TGTGCCAGCAGTTTGGCCATCTACAATGAGCAGTTCTTC. The chain employs TRBV12-3 or TRBV12-4 and TRBJ2-1; D gene unclear. The V gene lost 3 bases and the J gene lost 3 bases, with 6 bases spanning the gap. CDR3 size: 13 residues.

There are a few counts of this clonotype. This chain links TRBV15 with TRBJ2-7; 7 positions match TRBD2. CDR3 length equals 15 residues. The V segment lost 1 base and the J segment 6 bases; nucleotides outside the gene matches: 9. Germline CDR1 and CDR2: LNHNV and YYDKDF (reference sequence). The CDR3 loop is CATSRGDYGRVEQYF. CDR3 DNA: TGTGCCACCAGCAGAGGGGACTACGGGCGTGTCGAGCAGTACTTC.

The gene calls are TRBV19 and TRBJ2-1; the match to TRBD2 covers 14 bases. Germline V CDR1 and CDR2: LNHDA, SQIVND (reference sequence). Trimming at V came to 6 bases and at J to 8 bases, leaving 9 bases not matched to a gene. The CDR3 runs 16 residues. The CDR3 here is CASSHPGLAGEDEQFF. The DNA for the CDR3 is TGTGCCAGTAGCCATCCGGGACTAGCGGGAGAGGATGAGCAGTTCTTC.

This clonotype was seen only a few times. The V and J genes are TRBV10-3 and TRBJ2-7; TRBD1 might be the D (8 bases). The V end lost 6 bases, the J end lost 7 bases, and 10 bases lay between the germline ends. The CDR3 consists of 11 residues. Germline lookup yields CDR1 ENHRY and CDR2 SYGVKD. CDR3 nucleotides: TGTGCCATCAGACAGGGGGGGGAGCAGTACTTC. As protein: CAIRQGGEQYF.

This chain joins TRBV29-1 and TRBJ2-7; no reliable D call. Germline V gene data show CDR1 as SQVTM and CDR2 as ANQGSEA. This CDR3 has 11 amino acids. Trimming removed 6 bases at V and 1 base at J, with 7 bases between. In nucleotides, the CDR3 is TGCAGCGTGATACCTTCCTACGAGCAGTACTTC. Its protein product is CSVIPSYEQYF.

This clonotype occurred many times. The chain joins TRBV5-1 to TRBJ2-7, with D hard to call. Germline loops: CDR1 SGHRS, CDR2 YFSETQ. V gave up 3 bases and J gave up 2 bases, with 6 bases separating them. The CDR3 is 12 residues long. DNA of the CDR3: TGCGCCAGCAGCTCCGCGGCCTACGAGCAGTACTTC. As protein: CASSSAAYEQYF. Drawing the rest from reference TRBV5-1 and TRBJ2-7, the complete variable domain is KAGVTQTPRYLIKTRGQQVTLSCSPISGHRSVSWYQQTPGQGLQFLFEYFSETQRNKGNFPGRFSGRQFSNSRSEMNVSTLELGDSALYLCASSSAAYEQYFGPGTRLTVT.

The J gene is TRBJ2-7, the V gene TRBV7-9; TRBD2 is a possible D gene (6 bases). From germline, CDR1 is SEHNR and CDR2 FQNEAQ (reference sequence). V shed 3 bases and J shed 4 bases, with 13 bases lying between them. The CDR3 is 14 residues long. CDR3 bases: TGTGCCAGCAGCTTCCACGGGAGTAGTTACGAGCAGTACTTC. It codes for CASSFHGSSYEQYF.

The chain recombines TRBV4-1 with TRBJ2-1; D not resolved. Trimming left V 2 bases short and J 4 bases short, with 3 bases between. The CDR3 runs to 12 residues. From germline, CDR1 is MGHRA and CDR2 YSYEKL. CDR3 sequence reads: CASSQPYNEQFF. In nucleotides, the CDR3 is TGCGCCAGCAGCCAACCTTACAATGAGCAGTTCTTC.

This clonotype was seen at least ten times. V is TRBV28 and J is TRBJ2-2; perhaps D is TRBD1 or TRBD2 (5 bases each). Per germline, CDR1 MDHEN and CDR2 SYDVKM. Trimming shortened V by 7 bases and J by 8 bases, and 14 bases separated the two germline ends. The CDR3 covers 13 residues. The CDR3 DNA reads as TGTGCCAGCAACCGGGGCACGAGAGGGGAGCTGTTTTTT. It specifies CASNRGTRGELFF.

This clonotype came up many times. The chain combines TRBV20-1 with TRBJ2-1; D perhaps matches TRBD2 (5 bases). Looked up from germline, CDR1 is DFQATT and CDR2 is SNEGSKA (reference sequence). The CDR3 totals 14 residues. Trimming left V 8 bases short and J 4 bases short, with 18 bases between. CDR3 sequence (DNA): TGCAGTTCCTCCTGGCGGGTAAATTACAATGAGCAGTTCTTC. Protein product: CSSSWRVNYNEQFF.

The V gene is TRBV19, the J gene TRBJ1-5; 10 bases align to TRBD1. J gave up 2 bases and V 2 bases, and 3 bases lay outside the gene matches. The CDR3 is 16 amino acids. Germline lookup yields CDR1 LNHDA and CDR2 SQIVND (reference sequence). Here the CDR3 DNA reads TGTGCCAGTAGTATATTAGGGACAGGGGGCAATCAGCCCCAGCATTTT. It is translated as CASSILGTGGNQPQHF.